The 13 T cell receptor beta chains below all came from one sample that was sequenced in a study of T cell changes during pregnancy in multiple sclerosis (dated by TCRdb to 2018 to 2020). The protocol used for the library was the immunoSEQ multiplex PCR assay. The immuneACCESS repertoire file appears here via TCRdb, limited to in-frame rearrangements. These files lack a portion of the clones; in checked studies, under half of the deficit traces to unresolved V genes, and the cause of the others is not known. The sample yields about 110,000 clones; just under 95% were counted once. The top ten hold around 1.5% of the sample. This sample comprised peripheral blood, obtained after pregnancy. These receptor sequences come from a female donor with multiple sclerosis, enrolled in a pregnancy study.

This chain joins TRBV6-1 and TRBJ2-3; D uncertain. The length of the CDR3 is 11 residues. Germline V gives CDR1 MNHNS, CDR2 SASEGT. V dropped 6 bases and J dropped 3 bases, with 4 bases sitting between them. CDR3 sequence (DNA): TGTGCCAGCAGCAGGACAGATACGCAGTATTTT. Translated, it gives CASSRTDTQYF.

The chain joins TRBV7-9 to TRBJ1-1; 7 bases match TRBD1. The CDR3 runs to 14 residues. V shed 2 bases and J 3 bases; nucleotides not matched to a gene: 3. The germline gives CDR1 SEHNR, CDR2 FQNEAQ (reference sequence). For the CDR3, the DNA is TGTGCCAGCAGCTTAAACAGGGGTTACACTGAAGCTTTCTTT. Protein product: CASSLNRGYTEAFF.

This clone was seen a handful of times. This chain joins TRBV7-8 and TRBJ1-4, with D uncertain. This CDR3 spans 13 amino acids. Germline V gene lookup returns CDR1 SGHVS and CDR2 FQNEAQ. Trimming removed 5 bases from V and 12 bases from J, with 16 bases in between. CDR3 in amino acids: CASSPRAQDQLFF. CDR3 in DNA: TGTGCCAGCAGCCCGAGGGCGCAGGACCAACTGTTTTTT.

V and J are TRBV30 and TRBJ2-6; D gene ambiguous. V was clipped by 4 bases and J by 2 bases, with 3 bases between them. The CDR3 runs to 12 residues. Germline CDR1 reads GTSNPN; CDR2 reads SVGIG (reference sequence). The CDR3 DNA is TGTGCCTGGACAACTGGGGCCAACGTCCTGACTTTC. Translating gives CAWTTGANVLTF.

V usage is TRBV9 and J usage is TRBJ2-3, with 11 bases aligning to TRBD2. The V segment lost 0 bases and the J segment 1 base; nucleotides outside the gene matches: 4. The CDR3 loop spans 17 amino acids. Germline CDR1 SGDLS, CDR2 YYNGEE. CDR3 nucleotide sequence: TGTGCCAGCAGCGTAGATGTTAGCGGGGGGGGCACAGATACGCAGTATTTT. This codes for CASSVDVSGGGTDTQYF. Based on the CDR3 plus reference TRBV9 and TRBJ2-3, the full variable domain is DSGVTQTPKHLITATGQRVTLRCSPRSGDLSVYWYQQSLDQGLQFLIQYYNGEERAKGNILERFSAQQFPDLHSELNLSSLELGDSALYFCASSVDVSGGGTDTQYFGPGTRLTVL.

V and J are TRBV28 and TRBJ1-2; the match to TRBD1 covers 8 bases. CDR1 is MDHEN, CDR2 SYDVKM, per germline. V was clipped by 3 bases and J by 3 bases; unmatched bases: 6. This CDR3 is 15 amino acids long. This chain's CDR3 is CASSLGRGRDYGYTF. DNA for the CDR3: TGTGCCAGCAGTTTGGGCAGGGGGCGAGACTATGGCTACACCTTC.

The rearrangement uses TRBV6-6 and TRBJ1-2; TRBD1 matches 7 bases. The V gene end was trimmed by 0 bases and the J gene end by 6 bases; junction bases not matched to a gene: 10. The CDR3 runs 16 residues. The germline V gene encodes CDR1 MNHNY and CDR2 SVGAGI (reference sequence). The CDR3 is CASSYSGRGTENGYTF. CDR3 nucleotides: TGTGCCAGCAGTTACTCGGGCCGGGGGACAGAGAATGGCTACACCTTC.

This clone was observed once. The chain couples TRBV28 to TRBJ1-4; the D is unclear. The germline V and J ends were trimmed by 7 bases and 5 bases, with 11 bases remaining between them. Germline CDR1 and CDR2: MDHEN and SYDVKM. The CDR3 loop spans 13 amino acids. CDR3 region: CASIPRKNEKLFF. The CDR3 DNA reads TGTGCCAGCATCCCCAGGAAGAATGAAAAACTGTTTTTT.

The V gene is TRBV18, the J gene TRBJ1-3; TRBD1 matches 7 bases. With V trimmed by 3 bases and J by 1 base, 6 bases remained unmatched. The CDR3 covers 16 residues. Germline-derived CDR1 and CDR2 are KGHSH and LQKENI. CDR3 coding DNA: TGTGCCAGCTCACCGAAGGGACAGCCTTCTGGAAACACCATATATTTT. Its protein product is CASSPKGQPSGNTIYF.

The V and J genes are TRBV30 and TRBJ2-6; 10 positions match TRBD1. The V segment lost 4 bases and the J segment 5 bases; nucleotides outside the gene matches: 11. Germline lookup yields CDR1 GTSNPN and CDR2 SVGIG (reference sequence). CDR3 length: 17 residues. CDR3 sequence: CAWKHTGTGARANVLTF. As DNA, the CDR3 is TGTGCCTGGAAACATACCGGGACAGGGGCACGGGCCAACGTCCTGACTTTC.

The rearrangement links TRBV6-1 to TRBJ2-2; the D gene is possibly TRBD2 (6 bases). Germline V lookup: CDR1 MNHNS, CDR2 SASEGT. V dropped 10 bases and J dropped 15 bases, with 15 bases sitting between them. The CDR3 spans 10 residues. CDR3 protein: CAISRELLFF. CDR3 coding DNA: TGTGCCATCTCCCGGGAGTTGTTGTTTTTT.

V gene TRBV11-1 combines with J gene TRBJ1-1, with 12 bases aligning to TRBD1. This CDR3 is 15 amino acids long. The J segment lost 9 bases and the V segment lost 7 bases, leaving 12 bases of the junction unmatched. CDR1 is SGHAT and CDR2 is FQDESV in the germline V gene (reference sequence). This chain's CDR3 is CASTRSGQGARQAFF. For the CDR3, the DNA is TGTGCCAGCACCCGTTCGGGACAGGGGGCGCGTCAAGCTTTCTTT. The complete variable domain, with remaining parts taken from reference TRBV11-1 and TRBJ1-1, reads EAEVAQSPRYKITEKSQAVAFWCDPISGHATLYWYRQILGQGPELLVQFQDESVVDDSQLPKDRFSAERLKGVDSTLKIQPAELGDSAMYLCASTRSGQGARQAFFGQGTRLTVV.

This rearrangement joins TRBV4-2 to TRBJ1-3, with 8 bases fitting TRBD1. Germline lookup yields CDR1 LGHNA and CDR2 YNFKEQ. With 0 bases clipped from V and 8 bases from J, the junction kept 9 bases outside the gene matches. The CDR3 sequence is 16 residues long. The CDR3 DNA sequence: TGTGCCAGCAGCCAAGAGGTGGCAGGGGGCGGCGACACCATATATTTT. Translation gives CASSQEVAGGGDTIYF.